This T cell receptor beta chain is drawn from a study of radiation and T cells in renal cell carcinoma. Time point here: blood 4 weeks post-SBRT, at nephrectomy. Treatment noted: 15 Gy SBRT to primary tumor, nephrectomy 4 weeks later. Nephrectomy followed 15 Gy stereotactic body radiation by 4 weeks. Findings of the study overall: Without pretreatment biopsies, baseline tumor clonotype presence was undetermined.

The CDR3 has 15 amino acids. The germline CDR1 and CDR2 sequences are SEHNR and FQNEAQ (reference sequence). Between the trimmed V and J ends, which lost 3 bases and 7 bases, there was a span of 13 bases. With regard to this clone: What it binds is unknown.

Method: immunoSEQ multiplex PCR; TCRdb's copy keeps in-frame clones and lacks some. The sample holds around 180,000 clones; 88% are singletons and the top ten take over 9%. The sample consisted of blood, taken from a patient whose treatment included radiotherapy and nephrectomy. This TCR was sampled from a woman in her fifties or sixties with renal cell carcinoma. J is TRBJ1-6 and V is TRBV7-9; no firm D call. As DNA, the CDR3 is TGTGCCAGCAGCTTGACGGCGGAGGGAAATTCACCCCTCCACTTT. Translated, it gives CASSLTAEGNSPLHF.